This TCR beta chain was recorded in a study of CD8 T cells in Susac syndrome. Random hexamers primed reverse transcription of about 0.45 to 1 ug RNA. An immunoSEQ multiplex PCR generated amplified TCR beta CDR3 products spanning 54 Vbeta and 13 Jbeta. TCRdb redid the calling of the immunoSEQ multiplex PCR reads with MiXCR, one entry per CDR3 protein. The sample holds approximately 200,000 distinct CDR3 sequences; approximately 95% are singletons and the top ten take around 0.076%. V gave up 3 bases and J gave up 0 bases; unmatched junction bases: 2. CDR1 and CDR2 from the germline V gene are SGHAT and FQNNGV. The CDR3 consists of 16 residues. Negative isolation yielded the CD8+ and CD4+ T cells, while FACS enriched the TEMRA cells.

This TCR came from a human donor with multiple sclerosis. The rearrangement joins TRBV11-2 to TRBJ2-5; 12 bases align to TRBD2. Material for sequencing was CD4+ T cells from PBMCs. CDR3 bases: TGTGCCAGCAGCTTTACTAGCGGGGGGTACCAAGAGACCCAGTACTTC. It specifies CASSFTSGGYQETQYF.